Reported below is one TCR beta chain. Its target is unknown. The sample belongs to a study of monozygotic twins with cystic fibrosis. Study at large: With about 15 PCR cycles, barcoded libraries came from roughly 2.9 micrograms of fragmented DNA.

The repertoire was sequenced with immunoSEQ multiplex PCR; TCRdb's copy has only in-frame clones and lacks some. The sample holds roughly 30,000 clones, roughly 90% seen once. Study conclusions and caveats: Clonality was generally low (median roughly 0.01), higher in the most severe patients. Monozygotic CF twins shared more identical nucleotide clonotypes than unrelated patients. No link emerged between shared CDR3 counts and age, concordance or severity.

This clonotype originated in a girl aged 2 to 10 with cystic fibrosis. Sequencing input: blood.

CDR3 DNA sequence: TGTGCCAGCTCACCAGGGAAAACCTCTGGGGCCAACGTCCTGACTTTC. Its translation is CASSPGKTSGANVLTF. The rearrangement links TRBV18 to TRBJ2-6; unclear D gene. The CDR3 consists of 16 residues. Trimming shortened V by 2 bases and J by 0 bases, and 8 bases separated the two germline ends. Germline CDR1 and CDR2: KGHSH and LQKENI. The full variable domain, completed using reference TRBV18 and TRBJ2-6, is NAGVMQNPRHLVRRRGQEARLRCSPMKGHSHVYWYRQLPEEGLKFMVYLQKENIIDESGMPKERFSAEFPKEGPSILRIQQVVRGDSAAYFCASSPGKTSGANVLTFGAGSRLTVL.